Presented here are 31 T cell receptor beta chains from one specimen sequenced in a study of CD4 T cells in relation to SARS-CoV-2 and coronaviruses. CD4+ T cells from unexposed donors were obtained before the COVID-19 pandemic (2011-2018). After 10 to 11 days of culture, CD4+ T cells were isolated. Using immunoSEQ multiplex PCR, the repertoire was profiled, and TCRdb retains in-frame clones only, with some absent. Counted here are about 29,000 clones, 78% occurring once; the ten biggest clones make up about 20%. Their specific antigens are unknown. Sequences were obtained from CD4+ T cells from PBMCs, cultured in vitro. Receptor source: a human donor in good health.

This chain links TRBV29-1 with TRBJ2-1; 10 bases agree with TRBD1. The V gene's germline CDR1 is SQVTM and CDR2 ANQGSEA. V shed 7 bases and J 6 bases; nucleotides not matched to a gene: 6. This CDR3 region has 13 residues. This chain's CDR3 is CSARTGGANEQFF. The CDR3 DNA is TGCAGCGCGAGGACAGGGGGAGCCAATGAGCAGTTCTTC.

The CDR3 loop is CASSFPGAIPYGYTF. Written as DNA, the CDR3 is TGTGCCAGTAGTTTCCCCGGGGCGATTCCATATGGCTACACCTTC. The chain couples TRBV19 to TRBJ1-2, with D perhaps matching TRBD1 (5 bases). The CDR3 has 15 amino acids. The V and J ends lost 5 bases and 5 bases respectively, with 18 bases between them. Germline CDR1 is LNHDA and CDR2 is SQIVND (reference sequence).

J is TRBJ1-1 and V is TRBV4-3; D not certain. CDR1 LGHNA and CDR2 YSLEER come from the germline V gene. The CDR3 runs to 15 residues. The V gene lost 0 bases and the J gene lost 4 bases, with 12 bases spanning the gap. The CDR3 bases are TGCGCCAGCAGCCAAGATACCTATAGTGCCACTGAAGCTTTCTTT. It encodes CASSQDTYSATEAFF.

This clone was found a few times. The genes are TRBV18 and TRBJ2-5; D is uncertain. The germline CDR1 and CDR2 sequences are KGHSH and LQKENI. The CDR3 has 16 amino acids. Trimming left V 1 base short and J 0 bases short, with 12 bases between. CDR3 DNA sequence: TGTGCCAGCTCACCACGACTGCTTTTCAACCAAGAGACCCAGTACTTC. Protein product: CASSPRLLFNQETQYF.

The chain couples TRBV4-1 to TRBJ2-3; D possibly matches TRBD1 or TRBD2 (6 bases each). This CDR3 is 17 amino acids long. With 1 base removed from V and 9 bases from J, the gap between germline ends came to 23 bases. The germline CDR1 and CDR2 sequences are MGHRA and YSYEKL. CDR3 DNA: TGCGCCAGCAGCCAAGTGCCGTCGGGGAGTGGGGGGCGAACGCAGTATTTT. Amino acid sequence: CASSQVPSGSGGRTQYF.

J is TRBJ1-2 and V is TRBV6-5, with 12 positions matching TRBD1. V dropped 6 bases and J dropped 4; count of bases not matched to a gene: 6. The CDR3 consists of 15 residues. Germline CDR1 MNHEY, CDR2 SVGAGI. CDR3 sequence reads: CASRNRDRGPYGYTF. The CDR3 DNA follows: TGTGCCAGCAGAAACCGGGACAGGGGGCCCTATGGCTACACCTTC.

Here the CDR3 DNA reads TGCGCCAGCAGCTTTTCGCCGGGACAGGGGTCCAATGAGCAGTTCTTC. Translating it yields CASSFSPGQGSNEQFF. This rearrangement joins TRBV5-1 to TRBJ2-1, with 10 bases that match TRBD1. The CDR3 totals 16 residues. Germline V lookup: CDR1 SGHRS, CDR2 YFSETQ. Trimming at V came to 2 bases and at J to 6 bases, leaving 8 bases not matched to a gene.

The chain links TRBV6-5 to TRBJ1-4; D may be TRBD1 (5 bases). Trimming pared 0 bases from V and 10 bases from J, leaving 12 bases between. The germline gives CDR1 MNHEY, CDR2 SVGAGI. The CDR3 sequence is 14 residues long. CDR3 nucleotides: TGTGCCAGCAGTTACTCGGTCGGGGGTGGAAAACTGTTTTTT. It codes for CASSYSVGGGKLFF.

V is TRBV7-2 and J is TRBJ2-3; TRBD1 might be the D (5 bases). V was cut by 1 base and J by 4 bases, with 12 bases left in between. The CDR3 is made up of 15 amino acids. Per the germline V gene, CDR1 is SGHTA and CDR2 is FQGNSA. The CDR3: CASSLDGREADTQYF. In nucleotides, the CDR3 is TGTGCCAGCAGCTTAGATGGCAGGGAAGCAGATACGCAGTATTTT.

V is TRBV9 and J is TRBJ1-2, with 7 nucleotides matching TRBD1. V gave up 4 bases and J gave up 1 base; unmatched junction bases: 4. Germline V gives CDR1 SGDLS, CDR2 YYNGEE. The length of the CDR3 is 14 residues. The CDR3 is CASSLGGINYGYTF. In DNA, the CDR3 is TGTGCCAGCAGCCTAGGGGGCATTAACTATGGCTACACCTTC.

V usage is TRBV6-1 and J usage is TRBJ1-6; 7 nucleotides agree with TRBD1. The V segment lost 4 bases and the J segment 2 bases; nucleotides outside the gene matches: 5. The V gene's germline CDR1 is MNHNS and CDR2 SASEGT. The CDR3 spans 16 residues. The CDR3 DNA reads TGTGCCAGCAGTGTCACACAGGGGCCCTATAATTCACCCCTCCACTTT. This encodes CASSVTQGPYNSPLHF.

CDR3 nucleotide sequence: TGTGCCAGCAGACCAACTCCAAGGGGCGGGGGGGCAGATACGCAGTATTTT. It specifies CASRPTPRGGGADTQYF. The chain uses TRBV7-9 and TRBJ2-3, with 9 bases aligning to TRBD2. The CDR3 runs 17 residues. CDR1 is SEHNR and CDR2 is FQNEAQ in the germline V gene (reference sequence). V was clipped by 6 bases and J by 4 bases; unmatched bases: 14.

This clone was found a few times. The chain carries TRBV6-2 or TRBV6-3 and TRBJ1-1; D not certain. Trimming took 0 bases from V and 6 from J, leaving 11 bases between them. CDR1 and CDR2 (germline): MNHEY, SVGEGT. This CDR3 has 14 residues. Written as DNA, the CDR3 is TGTGCCAGCAGTTACTCTCCCCGGAGCCCTGAAGCTTTCTTT. Translating gives CASSYSPRSPEAFF.

The J gene is TRBJ1-4, the V gene TRBV6-6; TRBD1 is a possible D gene (6 bases). There are 14 residues in the CDR3. Germline V lookup: CDR1 MNHNY, CDR2 SVGAGI (reference sequence). Trimming pared 8 bases from V and 5 bases from J, leaving 15 bases between. CDR3 protein: CASGYGGWNEKLFF. As DNA, the CDR3 is TGTGCCAGCGGGTACGGGGGCTGGAATGAAAAACTGTTTTTT.

The chain couples TRBV7-2 to TRBJ1-5; no firm D call. Germline loops: CDR1 SGHTA, CDR2 FQGNSA. The germline V and J ends were trimmed by 1 base and 4 bases, with 8 bases remaining between them. There are 14 residues in the CDR3. CDR3 sequence: CASSLGQANQPQHF. DNA for the CDR3: TGTGCCAGCAGCTTAGGACAAGCGAATCAGCCCCAGCATTTT.

This sequence joins TRBV5-1 and TRBJ2-5; D is unresolved. In germline, CDR1 is SGHRS, CDR2 YFSETQ. V was clipped by 0 bases and J by 2 bases, with 5 bases between them. The CDR3 is made up of 13 amino acids. The CDR3 is CASSLGTQETQYF. Written as DNA, the CDR3 is TGCGCCAGCAGCTTGGGAACTCAAGAGACCCAGTACTTC. Supplemented by reference TRBV5-1 and TRBJ2-5, the full variable domain reads KAGVTQTPRYLIKTRGQQVTLSCSPISGHRSVSWYQQTPGQGLQFLFEYFSETQRNKGNFPGRFSGRQFSNSRSEMNVSTLELGDSALYLCASSLGTQETQYFGPGTRLLVL.

This clone was counted once. The chain couples TRBV9 to TRBJ2-3, with D perhaps matching TRBD1 (6 bases). Between the trimmed V and J ends, which lost 7 bases and 9 bases, there was a span of 18 bases. Per the germline V gene, CDR1 is SGDLS and CDR2 is YYNGEE. The CDR3 has 13 residues. The CDR3, as DNA: TGTGCCAGCCAGGGGCCGCTGGGGGAGACGCAGTATTTT. It specifies CASQGPLGETQYF.

V is TRBV11-2 and J is TRBJ2-7; D ambiguous. CDR1 SGHAT and CDR2 FQNNGV come from the germline V gene. Trimming left V 4 bases short and J 7 bases short, with 11 bases between. This CDR3 spans 12 amino acids. As DNA, the CDR3 is TGTGCCAGCAGCTCCAGTTCGTGGGAGCAGTACTTC. Translation gives CASSSSSWEQYF.

DNA of the CDR3: TGTGCCAGCGGCTGGCAGGGCAATCAGCCCCAGCATTTT. It is translated as CASGWQGNQPQHF. The rearrangement joins TRBV2 to TRBJ1-5; D unclear. V was cut by 8 bases and J by 2 bases, with 10 bases left in between. In germline, CDR1 is SNHLY, CDR2 FYNNEI. The CDR3 has 13 residues.

This clone is deemed large. The V gene is TRBV6-5, the J gene TRBJ1-1; D is unresolved. Germline V gene data show CDR1 as MNHEY and CDR2 as SVGAGI. Trimming left V 2 bases short and J 4 bases short, with 14 bases between. This CDR3 region has 15 residues. The CDR3 region is CASSYAFPESTEAFF. For the CDR3, the DNA is TGTGCCAGCAGTTACGCATTCCCCGAGAGCACTGAAGCTTTCTTT.

The gene calls are TRBV3-1 (or the pseudogene TRBV3-2) and TRBJ1-6; 10 bases align to TRBD1. The V gene's germline CDR1 is LGHDT and CDR2 YNNKEL (reference sequence). With 1 base clipped from V and 7 bases from J, the junction kept 4 bases outside the gene matches. The CDR3 spans 16 residues. CDR3 region: CASSQGGQGNNSPLHF. CDR3 sequence (DNA): TGTGCCAGCAGCCAAGGGGGACAGGGGAACAATTCACCCCTCCACTTT.

The chain recombines TRBV12-3 or TRBV12-4 with TRBJ2-1; 7 nucleotides line up with TRBD2. Trimming at V came to 0 bases and at J to 10 bases, leaving 3 bases not matched to a gene. This CDR3 contains 13 residues. CDR3 nucleotide sequence: TGTGCCAGCAGTTTAGCGTTGGGACTAGAGCAGTTCTTC. Its translation: CASSLALGLEQFF.

The chain recombines TRBV6-5 with TRBJ2-7; D uncertain. V lost 6 bases and J 0 bases, leaving 9 bases between the germline ends. From germline, CDR1 is MNHEY and CDR2 SVGAGI. This CDR3 is built from 13 residues. The CDR3 DNA reads as TGTGCCAGCAGAGGCGGATACTCCTACGAGCAGTACTTC. Its protein is CASRGGYSYEQYF.

This clone was picked up one time. The chain is built from TRBV5-1 and TRBJ2-1, with 13 bases lining up with TRBD2. This CDR3 spans 16 amino acids. V gave up 3 bases and J gave up 7 bases; unmatched junction bases: 7. CDR1 and CDR2 from the germline V gene are SGHRS and YFSETQ. The CDR3 DNA sequence: TGCGCCAGCAGCTCGCGTAAGGGACTAGCGGGGAATGAGCAGTTCTTC. Translating it yields CASSSRKGLAGNEQFF.

The gene calls are TRBV28 and TRBJ1-1; D is possibly TRBD1 (5 bases). V dropped 6 bases and J dropped 0 bases, with 11 bases sitting between them. This CDR3 is built from 14 residues. Germline-derived CDR1 and CDR2 are MDHEN and SYDVKM. The CDR3 sequence: CASSLDRMNTEAFF. The CDR3 DNA reads as TGTGCCAGCAGCCTCGACAGAATGAACACTGAAGCTTTCTTT.

The V and J genes are TRBV7-2 and TRBJ1-2; 7 bases are a match to TRBD1. J gave up 8 bases and V 2 bases, and 5 bases lay outside the gene matches. Germline V CDR1 and CDR2: SGHTA, FQGNSA. This CDR3 is 13 amino acids long. The CDR3, as DNA: TGTGCCAGCAGCTTATCAGGGGGAGGCGGCTACACCTTC. The encoded protein is CASSLSGGGGYTF.

CDR3 sequence: CASSQSKGPQHF. The CDR3 DNA reads as TGCGCCAGCAGTCAATCGAAAGGGCCCCAGCATTTT. V is TRBV23-1 and J is TRBJ1-5, with unresolved D. TRBV23-1 is sorted into the ORF group, with uncertain function. The length of the CDR3 is 12 residues. Between the trimmed V and J ends, which lost 0 bases and 9 bases, there was a span of 6 bases.

The chain carries TRBV6-5 and TRBJ2-7; D not certain. V lost 6 bases and J lost 6, with 21 bases in between. The CDR3 contains 15 residues. The germline CDR1 and CDR2 sequences are MNHEY and SVGAGI. CDR3: CASSLNAQGRSEQYF. DNA of the CDR3: TGTGCCAGCAGCTTAAACGCCCAAGGGCGGAGCGAGCAGTACTTC.

V gene TRBV9 combines with J gene TRBJ2-6; 12 bases agree with TRBD2. The CDR3 totals 19 residues. J lost 1 base, V lost 4 bases, and 9 bases had no gene match. Germline V gene data show CDR1 as SGDLS and CDR2 as YYNGEE. As DNA, the CDR3 is TGTGCCAGCAGCAAACGACTAGCGGGAGTATCATCTGGGGCCAACGTCCTGACTTTC. Residues: CASSKRLAGVSSGANVLTF.

This chain joins TRBV6-2 or TRBV6-3 and TRBJ2-5, with D tentatively TRBD1 or TRBD2 (5 bases each). This CDR3 is 14 amino acids long. The germline V gene has CDR1 MNHEY and CDR2 SVGEGT. Trimming removed 6 bases from V and 7 bases from J, with 18 bases in between. In DNA form, the CDR3 reads TGTGCCAGCAGCCCTGGGACGGGCGGTGGGACCCAGTACTTC. The encoded protein is CASSPGTGGGTQYF.

The chain employs TRBV7-9 and TRBJ2-3; the D gene is possibly TRBD2 (6 bases). CDR1 and CDR2 from the germline V gene are SEHNR and FQNEAQ (reference sequence). CDR3 length: 15 amino acids. V shed 5 bases and J shed 6 bases, with 18 bases lying between them. The CDR3 bases are TGTGCCAGCAGCCCCGGGGGAGGTGTCCTTGATACGCAGTATTTT. It yields the protein CASSPGGGVLDTQYF.